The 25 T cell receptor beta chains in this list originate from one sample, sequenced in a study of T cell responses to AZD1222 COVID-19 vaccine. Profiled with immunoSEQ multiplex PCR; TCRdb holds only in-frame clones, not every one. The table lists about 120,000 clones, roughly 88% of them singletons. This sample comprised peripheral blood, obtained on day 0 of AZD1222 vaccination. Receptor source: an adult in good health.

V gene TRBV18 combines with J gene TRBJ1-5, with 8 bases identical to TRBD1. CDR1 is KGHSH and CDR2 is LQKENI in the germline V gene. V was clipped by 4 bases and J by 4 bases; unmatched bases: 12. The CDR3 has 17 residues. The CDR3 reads CASSRAGGVVRNQPQHF. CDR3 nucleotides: TGTGCCAGCTCACGTGCAGGGGGCGTTGTTAGAAATCAGCCCCAGCATTTT.

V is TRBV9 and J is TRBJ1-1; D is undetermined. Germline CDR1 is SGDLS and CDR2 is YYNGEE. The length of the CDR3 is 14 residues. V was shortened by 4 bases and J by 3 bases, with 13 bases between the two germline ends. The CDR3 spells CASSLRWVDTEAFF. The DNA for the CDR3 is TGTGCCAGCAGCCTCAGGTGGGTGGACACTGAAGCTTTCTTT.

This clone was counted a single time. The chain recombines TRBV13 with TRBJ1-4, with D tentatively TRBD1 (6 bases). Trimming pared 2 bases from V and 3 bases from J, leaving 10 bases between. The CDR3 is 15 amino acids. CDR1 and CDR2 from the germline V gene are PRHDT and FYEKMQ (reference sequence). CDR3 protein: CASSLRGQSNEKLFF. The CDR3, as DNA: TGTGCCAGCAGCTTACGGGGGCAATCTAATGAAAAACTGTTTTTT.

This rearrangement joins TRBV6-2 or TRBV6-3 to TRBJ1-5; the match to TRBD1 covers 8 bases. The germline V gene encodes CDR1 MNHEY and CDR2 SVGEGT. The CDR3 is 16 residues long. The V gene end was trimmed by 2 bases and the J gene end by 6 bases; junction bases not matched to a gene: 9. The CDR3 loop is CASSYLQGAVGQPQHF. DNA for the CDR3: TGTGCCAGCAGTTACCTCCAGGGGGCCGTCGGTCAGCCCCAGCATTTT.

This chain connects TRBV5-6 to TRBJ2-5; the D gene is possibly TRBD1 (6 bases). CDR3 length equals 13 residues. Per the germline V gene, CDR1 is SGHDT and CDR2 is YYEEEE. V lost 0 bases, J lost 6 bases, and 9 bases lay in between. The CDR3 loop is CASSLGQGQTQYF. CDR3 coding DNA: TGTGCCAGCAGCTTGGGTCAGGGGCAGACCCAGTACTTC.

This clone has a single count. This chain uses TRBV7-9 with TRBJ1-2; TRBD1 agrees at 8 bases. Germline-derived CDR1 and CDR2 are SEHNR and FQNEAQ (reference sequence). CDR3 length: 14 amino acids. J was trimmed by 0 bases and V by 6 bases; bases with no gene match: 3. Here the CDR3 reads CASSSGGSNYGYTF. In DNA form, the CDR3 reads TGTGCCAGCAGTTCAGGGGGCTCTAACTATGGCTACACCTTC.

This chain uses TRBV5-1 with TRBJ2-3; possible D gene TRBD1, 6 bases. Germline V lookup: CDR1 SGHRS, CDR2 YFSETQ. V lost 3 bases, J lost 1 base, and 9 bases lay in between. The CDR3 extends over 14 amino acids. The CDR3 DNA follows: TGCGCCAGCAGCTACAGACAGGGCACAGATACGCAGTATTTT. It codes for CASSYRQGTDTQYF.

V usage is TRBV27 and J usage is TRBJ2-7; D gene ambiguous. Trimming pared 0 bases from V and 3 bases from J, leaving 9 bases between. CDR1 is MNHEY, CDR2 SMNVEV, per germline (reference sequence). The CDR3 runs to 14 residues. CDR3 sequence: CASSLSGFVYEQYF. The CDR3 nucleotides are TGTGCCAGCAGTTTATCAGGGTTTGTCTACGAGCAGTACTTC.

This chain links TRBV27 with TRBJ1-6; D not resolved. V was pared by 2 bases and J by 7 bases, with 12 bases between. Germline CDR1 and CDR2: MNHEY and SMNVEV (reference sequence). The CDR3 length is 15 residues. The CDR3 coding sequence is TGTGCCAGCAGTTTAAAAGCAGGAGGCAATTCACCCCTCCACTTT. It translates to CASSLKAGGNSPLHF.

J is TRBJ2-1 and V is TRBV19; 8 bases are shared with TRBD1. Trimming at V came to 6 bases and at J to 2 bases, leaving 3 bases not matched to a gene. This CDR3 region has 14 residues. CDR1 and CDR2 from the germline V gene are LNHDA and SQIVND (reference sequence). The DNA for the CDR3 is TGTGCCAGTAGGCCACAGGGGGCCTACAATGAGCAGTTCTTC. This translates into CASRPQGAYNEQFF.

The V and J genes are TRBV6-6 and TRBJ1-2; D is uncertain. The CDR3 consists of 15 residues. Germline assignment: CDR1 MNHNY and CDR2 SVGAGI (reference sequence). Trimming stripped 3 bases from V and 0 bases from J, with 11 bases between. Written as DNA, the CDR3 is TGTGCCAGCAGTTATACAGCCGACACTAACTATGGCTACACCTTC. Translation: CASSYTADTNYGYTF.

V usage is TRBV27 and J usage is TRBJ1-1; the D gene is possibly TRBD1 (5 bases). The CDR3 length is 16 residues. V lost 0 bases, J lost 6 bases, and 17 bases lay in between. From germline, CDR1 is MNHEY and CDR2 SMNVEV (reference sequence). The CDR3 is CASSLSRAGTVPEAFF. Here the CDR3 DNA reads TGTGCCAGCAGTTTATCGAGGGCAGGGACGGTTCCTGAAGCTTTCTTT.

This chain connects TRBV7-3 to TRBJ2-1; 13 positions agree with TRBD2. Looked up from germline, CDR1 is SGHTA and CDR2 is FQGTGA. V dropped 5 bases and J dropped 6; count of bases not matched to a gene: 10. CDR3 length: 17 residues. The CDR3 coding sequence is TGTGCCAGCAGCCACCAACTAGCGGGGGGGCGGTTCAATGAGCAGTTCTTC. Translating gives CASSHQLAGGRFNEQFF.

The CDR3 DNA sequence: TGCGCCAGCAGCAACGTACAGGGGGCCTATCGGGGCTACACCTTC. This translates into CASSNVQGAYRGYTF. The chain is built from TRBV5-1 and TRBJ1-2; the match to TRBD1 covers 9 bases. The CDR3 is 15 residues long. Looked up from germline, CDR1 is SGHRS and CDR2 is YFSETQ. The J segment lost 8 bases and the V segment lost 4 bases, leaving 12 bases of the junction unmatched.

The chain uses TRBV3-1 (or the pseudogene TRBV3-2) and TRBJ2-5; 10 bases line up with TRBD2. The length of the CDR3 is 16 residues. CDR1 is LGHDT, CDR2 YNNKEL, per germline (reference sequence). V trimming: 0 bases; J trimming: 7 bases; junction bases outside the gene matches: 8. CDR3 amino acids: CASSQDLASGGRTQYF. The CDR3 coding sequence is TGTGCCAGCAGCCAAGATTTGGCTAGCGGGGGAAGGACCCAGTACTTC.

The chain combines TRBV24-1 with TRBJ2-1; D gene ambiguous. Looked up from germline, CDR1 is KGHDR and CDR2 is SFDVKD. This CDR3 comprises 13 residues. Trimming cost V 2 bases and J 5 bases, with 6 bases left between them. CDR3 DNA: TGTGCCACCAGTGATTCCGTAAACAATGAGCAGTTCTTC. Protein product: CATSDSVNNEQFF.

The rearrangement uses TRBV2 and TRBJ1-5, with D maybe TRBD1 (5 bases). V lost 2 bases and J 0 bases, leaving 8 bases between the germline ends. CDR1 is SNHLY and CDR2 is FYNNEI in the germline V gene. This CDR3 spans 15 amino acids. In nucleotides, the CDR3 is TGTGCCAGCAGTGAAATAGGGGATAGCAATCAGCCCCAGCATTTT. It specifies CASSEIGDSNQPQHF.

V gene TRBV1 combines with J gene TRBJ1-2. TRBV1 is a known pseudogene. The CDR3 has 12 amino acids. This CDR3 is CTRDRGESGYTF. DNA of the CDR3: TGCACCAGGGATAGAGGGGAGAGTGGCTACACCTTC.

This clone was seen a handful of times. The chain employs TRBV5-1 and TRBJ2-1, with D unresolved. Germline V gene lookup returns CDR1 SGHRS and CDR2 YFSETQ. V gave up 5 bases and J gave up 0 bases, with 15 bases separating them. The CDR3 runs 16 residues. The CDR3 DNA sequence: TGCGCCAGCAGTCCCTCCAGAATCAGCTCCTACAATGAGCAGTTCTTC. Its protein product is CASSPSRISSYNEQFF.

The CDR3 sequence is CASSRVGDPNSPLHF. CDR3 DNA: TGCGCCAGCAGCAGGGTCGGGGACCCTAATTCACCCCTCCACTTT. The rearrangement links TRBV5-1 to TRBJ1-6; TRBD1 is a possible D gene (5 bases). The CDR3 sequence is 15 residues long. Germline V gene data show CDR1 as SGHRS and CDR2 as YFSETQ. V dropped 4 bases and J dropped 6 bases, with 14 bases sitting between them.

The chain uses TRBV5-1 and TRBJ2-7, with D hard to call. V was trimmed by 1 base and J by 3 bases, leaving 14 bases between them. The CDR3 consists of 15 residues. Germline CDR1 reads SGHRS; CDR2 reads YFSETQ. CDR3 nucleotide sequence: TGCGCCAGCAGCTTGTATCCCGACCCAGGCTACGAGCAGTACTTC. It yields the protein CASSLYPDPGYEQYF.

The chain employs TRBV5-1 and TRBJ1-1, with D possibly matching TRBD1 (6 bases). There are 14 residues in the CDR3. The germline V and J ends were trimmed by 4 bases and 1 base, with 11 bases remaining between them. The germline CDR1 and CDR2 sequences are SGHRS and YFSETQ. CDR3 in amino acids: CASSLGQRNTEAFF. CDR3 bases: TGCGCCAGCAGCCTTGGACAGAGGAACACTGAAGCTTTCTTT.

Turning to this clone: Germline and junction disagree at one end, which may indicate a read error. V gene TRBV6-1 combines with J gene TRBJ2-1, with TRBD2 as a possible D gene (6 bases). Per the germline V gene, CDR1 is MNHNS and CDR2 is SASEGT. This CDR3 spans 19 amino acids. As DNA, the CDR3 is TGTGCCAGCAGCGAAGGGAGTCGATGGGGAGGTTCGTTTCGCTATGAGCAGTTCTTC. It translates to CASSEGSRWGGSFRYEQFF.

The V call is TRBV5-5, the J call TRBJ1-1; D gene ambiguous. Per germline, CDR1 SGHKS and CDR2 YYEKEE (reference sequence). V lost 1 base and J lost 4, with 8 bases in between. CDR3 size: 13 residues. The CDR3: CASSLRRGTEAFF. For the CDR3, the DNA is TGTGCCAGCAGCTTGCGACGTGGCACTGAAGCTTTCTTT.

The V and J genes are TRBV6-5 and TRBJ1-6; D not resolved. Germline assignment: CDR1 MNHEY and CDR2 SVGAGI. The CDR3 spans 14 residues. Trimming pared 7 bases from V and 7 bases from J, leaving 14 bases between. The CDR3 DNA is TGTGCCAGCATGATGCAACAGATCAATTCACCCCTCCACTTT. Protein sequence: CASMMQQINSPLHF.